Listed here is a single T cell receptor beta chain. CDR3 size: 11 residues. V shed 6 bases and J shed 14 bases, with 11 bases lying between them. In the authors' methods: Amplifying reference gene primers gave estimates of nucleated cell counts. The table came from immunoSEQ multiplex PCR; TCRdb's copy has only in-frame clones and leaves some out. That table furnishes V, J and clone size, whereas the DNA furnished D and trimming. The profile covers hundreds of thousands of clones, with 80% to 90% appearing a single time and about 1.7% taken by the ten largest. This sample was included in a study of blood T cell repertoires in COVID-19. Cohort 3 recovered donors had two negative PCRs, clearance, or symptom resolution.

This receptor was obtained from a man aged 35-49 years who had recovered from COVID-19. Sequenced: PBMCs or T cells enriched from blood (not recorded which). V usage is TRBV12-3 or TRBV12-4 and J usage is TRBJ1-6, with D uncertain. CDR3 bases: TGTGCCAGCAGGTCAGATATCACCCTCCACTTT. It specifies CASRSDITLHF.